The 24 T cell receptor beta chains given below trace back to one sample, sequenced in a study of cytomegalovirus exposure and HLA in healthy donors (dated by TCRdb to 2016 to 2017). Receptor libraries were prepared by the immunoSEQ multiplex PCR assay. For the multiplex PCR, a mixture combining 60 forward primers for TCR Vbeta segments and 13 reverse primers for TCR Jbeta segments was used. The clones in this table, taken by TCRdb from immuneACCESS, are in-frame only. Not every clone is retained; where verified, under half of the shortfall comes from an unresolved V gene, and the cause of the rest is unknown. The table of this sample itemizes approximately 100,000 clones. The leading ten clones occupy 0.55% to 0.65% of the sample. The sample was PBMCs. The receptor set was obtained from a man aged 45 to 65 in good health and CMV-seronegative.

V is TRBV5-1 and J is TRBJ2-2, with TRBD2 identical over 7 bases. The CDR3 runs 14 residues. Per germline, CDR1 SGHRS and CDR2 YFSETQ. The J segment lost 6 bases and the V segment lost 5 bases, leaving 7 bases of the junction unmatched. This CDR3 is CASRKVAGPGELFF. In nucleotides, the CDR3 is TGCGCCAGCAGGAAAGTAGCGGGCCCCGGGGAGCTGTTTTTT.

The V gene is TRBV7-2, the J gene TRBJ2-1; 8 bases agree with TRBD2. J gave up 3 bases and V 10 bases, and 11 bases lay outside the gene matches. This CDR3 comprises 15 residues. CDR1 is SGHTA, CDR2 FQGNSA, per germline. The CDR3 coding sequence is TGTGCCACCAAGGGGGGCCTAGCGGGCTACAATGAGCAGTTCTTC. This encodes CATKGGLAGYNEQFF.

In nucleotides, the CDR3 is TGTGCCAGCAGTTATACAGGGGGCGGTACGGGAAAACTGTTTTTT. Translating gives CASSYTGGGTGKLFF. The chain uses TRBV6-5 and TRBJ1-4; 9 nucleotides agree with TRBD1. Trimming removed 3 bases from V and 10 bases from J; junction bases left unmatched: 9. In germline, CDR1 is MNHEY, CDR2 SVGAGI. This CDR3 region has 15 residues.

The genes are TRBV7-4 and TRBJ2-7; possible D gene TRBD1, 6 bases. CDR1 and CDR2 (germline): SGHVT, SQSDAQ. Trimming removed 5 bases at V and 4 bases at J, with 12 bases between. This CDR3 region has 13 residues. The CDR3 reads CASSVRDKYEQYF. CDR3 bases: TGTGCCAGCAGCGTCCGGGACAAGTACGAGCAGTACTTC.

CDR3 loop: CASSSTSGGTDTQYF. The DNA for the CDR3 is TGTGCCAGCAGTTCCACTAGCGGAGGCACAGATACGCAGTATTTT. The V gene is TRBV6-6, the J gene TRBJ2-3, with 8 bases lining up with TRBD2. Germline V gene sequence: CDR1 MNHNY, CDR2 SVGAGI (reference sequence). This CDR3 has 15 amino acids. J was trimmed by 1 base and V by 4 bases; bases with no gene match: 4.

The gene calls are TRBV19 and TRBJ2-1, with D unclear. CDR1 and CDR2 (germline): LNHDA, SQIVND (reference sequence). V lost 2 bases to trimming and J lost 2 bases, with 7 bases between them. This CDR3 region has 14 residues. The CDR3 sequence is CASSISGAYNEQFF. The CDR3 DNA reads TGTGCCAGTAGTATAAGTGGAGCCTACAATGAGCAGTTCTTC.

The chain recombines TRBV29-1 with TRBJ2-2; 7 bases match TRBD1. This CDR3 has 15 amino acids. V dropped 4 bases and J dropped 10; count of bases not matched to a gene: 15. CDR1 SQVTM and CDR2 ANQGSEA come from the germline V gene. The CDR3 protein is CSVGSVQGVFLELFF. The CDR3 coding sequence is TGCAGCGTTGGGTCGGTTCAGGGGGTATTTCTGGAGCTGTTTTTT.

The CDR3 sequence: CASRTYGQGFEQYF. DNA for the CDR3: TGTGCCAGCAGAACTTACGGACAGGGATTCGAGCAGTACTTC. The chain recombines TRBV2 with TRBJ2-7; TRBD1 agrees at 8 bases. CDR1 and CDR2 from the germline V gene are SNHLY and FYNNEI. The CDR3 extends over 14 amino acids. The trim removed 6 bases at V and 6 bases at J, leaving 10 bases unmatched.

The V gene is TRBV5-1, the J gene TRBJ2-3, with D possibly TRBD1 on 6 matching bases. Germline CDR1 reads SGHRS; CDR2 reads YFSETQ. This CDR3 is 14 amino acids long. Trimming took 4 bases from V and 2 from J, leaving 11 bases between them. CDR3 sequence (DNA): TGCGCCAGCAGCCGACAGGATTACACAGATACGCAGTATTTT. This gives the protein CASSRQDYTDTQYF.

The chain joins TRBV9 to TRBJ1-2; 8 positions agree with TRBD1. Per germline, CDR1 SGDLS and CDR2 YYNGEE. Trimming cost V 4 bases and J 1 base; bases outside gene matches: 6. The CDR3 runs 15 residues. The CDR3 region has the DNA TGTGCCAGCAGCTCCGGACAGGGTGGTAACTATGGCTACACCTTC. Translating it yields CASSSGQGGNYGYTF.

This chain connects TRBV2 to TRBJ2-5; 7 nucleotides match TRBD1. The CDR3 is 15 amino acids. CDR1 is SNHLY, CDR2 FYNNEI, per germline. V shed 4 bases, J shed 7 bases, and the junction held 12 bases outside the gene matches. Here the CDR3 DNA reads TGTGCCAGCAGTGCGGACAGGCCCCTTAGGGGGACCCAGTACTTC. Its translation is CASSADRPLRGTQYF.

The chain recombines TRBV7-6 with TRBJ2-1, with a possible D match to TRBD1 (6 bases). Germline V lookup: CDR1 SGHVS, CDR2 FNYEAQ. This CDR3 comprises 14 residues. V lost 4 bases, J lost 11 bases, and 18 bases lay in between. The CDR3 coding sequence is TGTGCCAGCAGCTCCAGGAATTCGGGACACCAGCAGTTCTTC. Protein product: CASSSRNSGHQQFF.

Remarks on this clone: In the same sample, other DNA sequences code for this CDR3. V gene TRBV19 combines with J gene TRBJ1-5; no clear D. Trimming stripped 3 bases from V and 0 bases from J, with 9 bases between. The germline CDR1 and CDR2 sequences are LNHDA and SQIVND (reference sequence). The CDR3 spans 15 residues. The CDR3 spells CASSIPLYSNQPQHF. The DNA for the CDR3 is TGTGCCAGTAGTATCCCTCTCTATAGCAATCAGCCCCAGCATTTT.

The chain is built from TRBV4-3 and TRBJ1-3; weak D call: TRBD1 (6 bases). The CDR3 is made up of 15 amino acids. V dropped 8 bases and J dropped 0 bases, with 14 bases sitting between them. Per the germline V gene, CDR1 is LGHNA and CDR2 is YSLEER. This CDR3 reads CASAQGLTSGNTIYF. CDR3 nucleotide sequence: TGCGCCAGCGCCCAGGGGCTTACCTCTGGAAACACCATATATTTT.

V usage is TRBV5-4 and J usage is TRBJ2-3, with 12 bases fitting TRBD2. The CDR3 consists of 17 residues. The V gene's germline CDR1 is SGHNT and CDR2 YYREEE (reference sequence). V trimming: 6 bases; J trimming: 3 bases; junction bases outside the gene matches: 11. CDR3 protein: CASTRTLAGGSTDTQYF. The DNA for the CDR3 is TGTGCCAGCACCCGCACCCTAGCGGGGGGGTCTACAGATACGCAGTATTTT.

The chain uses TRBV6-1 and TRBJ1-5; the D gene is possibly TRBD1 (5 bases). CDR1 and CDR2 (germline): MNHNS, SASEGT. V lost 1 base and J lost 7, with 11 bases in between. The CDR3 runs 14 residues. DNA for the CDR3: TGTGCCAGCAGTGAAGAGGCAGGGAGGCAGCCCCAGCATTTT. Translating gives CASSEEAGRQPQHF.

This chain uses TRBV6-5 with TRBJ1-3; D uncertain. This CDR3 is 16 amino acids long. Germline values: CDR1 MNHEY, CDR2 SVGAGI. Trimming cost V 2 bases and J 3 bases, with 14 bases left between them. The DNA of the CDR3 is TGTGCCAGCAGTTACCAGTCACCGGGGTATGGAAACACCATATATTTT. Amino acids: CASSYQSPGYGNTIYF.

The chain combines TRBV9 with TRBJ2-5; TRBD1 matches 9 bases. V gave up 4 bases and J gave up 4 bases; unmatched junction bases: 8. Germline V gene sequence: CDR1 SGDLS, CDR2 YYNGEE. The CDR3 has 15 residues. DNA for the CDR3: TGTGCCAGCAGCCCAAGGACAGGGGTTGGAGAGACCCAGTACTTC. Encoded protein: CASSPRTGVGETQYF.

The genes are TRBV23-1 and TRBJ1-6; no clear D gene. Being an ORF, TRBV23-1 has a function that is uncertain. V dropped 0 bases and J dropped 11 bases, with 20 bases sitting between them. This CDR3 is built from 17 residues. CDR3 DNA sequence: TGCGCCAGCAGTCAATCGATAAACGAACTAGACTATGCACCCCTCCACTTT. Its protein is CASSQSINELDYAPLHF.

The V call is TRBV11-2, the J call TRBJ1-1, with a tentative D call TRBD1 (6 bases). CDR3 size: 14 residues. V lost 4 bases and J 6 bases, leaving 15 bases between the germline ends. The V gene's germline CDR1 is SGHAT and CDR2 FQNNGV. The CDR3 DNA follows: TGTGCCAGCAGCTGGGAGGGGGTGGTCTCTGAAGCTTTCTTT. Encoded protein: CASSWEGVVSEAFF.

Concerning this clone itself: The same CDR3 can be traced to other DNA sequences in this sample. The chain couples TRBV5-1 to TRBJ1-1; no clear D. In germline, CDR1 is SGHRS, CDR2 YFSETQ. This CDR3 comprises 13 residues. Trimming cost V 0 bases and J 2 bases, with 5 bases left between them. CDR3 protein: CASSLAVNTEAFF. In DNA, the CDR3 is TGCGCCAGCAGCTTGGCAGTCAACACTGAAGCTTTCTTT.

This chain joins TRBV19 and TRBJ1-4, with no clear D. Germline CDR1 LNHDA, CDR2 SQIVND (reference sequence). V was shortened by 5 bases and J by 4 bases, with 11 bases between the two germline ends. The CDR3 sequence is 14 residues long. CDR3: CASSSGSYNEKLFF. The CDR3 DNA sequence: TGTGCCAGTAGTTCTGGCAGTTATAATGAAAAACTGTTTTTT. Complete variable domain (other parts from reference TRBV19 and TRBJ1-4): DGGITQSPKYLFRKEGQNVTLSCEQNLNHDAMYWYRQDPGQGLRLIYYSQIVNDFQKGDIAEGYSVSREKKESFPLTVTSAQKNPTAFYLCASSSGSYNEKLFFGSGTQLSVL.

This chain uses TRBV4-2 with TRBJ1-6; 7 nucleotides match TRBD1. V gave up 0 bases and J gave up 9 bases; unmatched junction bases: 5. Germline lookup yields CDR1 LGHNA and CDR2 YNFKEQ. This CDR3 spans 15 amino acids. The CDR3 sequence is CASSQDRTGSSPLHF. The CDR3 DNA reads TGTGCCAGCAGCCAAGATAGGACAGGCAGTTCACCCCTCCACTTT.

The rearrangement uses TRBV9 and TRBJ1-2; 8 nucleotides align to TRBD1. V lost 3 bases, J lost 1 base, and 26 bases stayed unmatched. This CDR3 comprises 22 residues. Germline V gene data show CDR1 as SGDLS and CDR2 as YYNGEE. In DNA, the CDR3 is TGTGCCAGCAGCGCGCAACTCCAACAACCCCGGGTGGGACAGGATCATAACTATGGCTACACCTTC. This sequence encodes CASSAQLQQPRVGQDHNYGYTF.